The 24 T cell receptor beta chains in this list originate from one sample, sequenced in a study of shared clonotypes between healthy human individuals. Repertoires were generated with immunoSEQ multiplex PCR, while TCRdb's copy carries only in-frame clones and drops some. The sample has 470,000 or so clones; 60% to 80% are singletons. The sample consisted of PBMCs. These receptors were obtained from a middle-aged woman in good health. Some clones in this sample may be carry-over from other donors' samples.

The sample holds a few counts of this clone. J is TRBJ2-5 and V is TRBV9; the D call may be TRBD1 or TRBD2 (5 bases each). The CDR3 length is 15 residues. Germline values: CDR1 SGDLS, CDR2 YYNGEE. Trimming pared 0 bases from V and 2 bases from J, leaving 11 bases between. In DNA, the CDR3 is TGTGCCAGCAGCGTAGCTACGTGGGGGCAAGAGACCCAGTACTTC. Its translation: CASSVATWGQETQYF.

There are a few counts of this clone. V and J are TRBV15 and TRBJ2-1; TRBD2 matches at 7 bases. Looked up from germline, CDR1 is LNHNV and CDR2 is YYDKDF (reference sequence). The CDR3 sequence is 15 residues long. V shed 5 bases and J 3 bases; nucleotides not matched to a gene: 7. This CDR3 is CATSLSSGGYNEQFF. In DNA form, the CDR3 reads TGTGCCACCAGCCTGTCTAGCGGAGGCTACAATGAGCAGTTCTTC.

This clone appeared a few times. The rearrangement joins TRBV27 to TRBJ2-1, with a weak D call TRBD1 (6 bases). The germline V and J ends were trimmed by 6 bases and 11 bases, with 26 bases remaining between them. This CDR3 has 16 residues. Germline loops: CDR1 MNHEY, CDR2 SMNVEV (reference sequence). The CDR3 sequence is CASSQSRDTLGTQQFF. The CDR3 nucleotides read TGTGCCAGCAGCCAGTCCCGGGACACCCTGGGGACACAGCAGTTCTTC.

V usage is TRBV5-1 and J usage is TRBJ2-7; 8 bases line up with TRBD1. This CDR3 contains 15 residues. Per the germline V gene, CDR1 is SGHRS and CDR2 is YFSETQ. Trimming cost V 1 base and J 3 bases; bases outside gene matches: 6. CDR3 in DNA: TGCGCCAGCAGCTTGTCTCCAGGGGGCCTCTACGAGCAGTACTTC. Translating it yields CASSLSPGGLYEQYF.

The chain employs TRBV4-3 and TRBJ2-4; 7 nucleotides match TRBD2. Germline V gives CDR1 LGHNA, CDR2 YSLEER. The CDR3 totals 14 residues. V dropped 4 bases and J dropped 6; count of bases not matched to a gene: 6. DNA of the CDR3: TGCGCCAGCAGCCCCCAGCGGGAAGGAAACATTCAGTACTTC. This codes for CASSPQREGNIQYF.

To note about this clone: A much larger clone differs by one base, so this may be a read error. The CDR3: CASSLGTGDTEAFF. In nucleotides, the CDR3 is TGTGCCAGCAGCTTAGGGACAGGGGACACTGAAGCTTTCTTT. The rearrangement uses TRBV7-3 and TRBJ1-1; 10 bases map to TRBD1. The V segment lost 2 bases and the J segment 3 bases; nucleotides outside the gene matches: 0. Germline CDR1 is SGHTA and CDR2 is FQGTGA. The CDR3 loop spans 14 amino acids.

The CDR3 nucleotides read TGCGCCAGCAGTGTCCGGGGTTCGGTTGGCTACACCTTC. This encodes CASSVRGSVGYTF. The genes are TRBV10-2 and TRBJ1-2; D remains ambiguous. CDR3 length: 13 amino acids. The ends were cut back, 4 bases at V and 7 bases at J, with 13 bases in the middle. The germline gives CDR1 WSHSY, CDR2 SAAADI.

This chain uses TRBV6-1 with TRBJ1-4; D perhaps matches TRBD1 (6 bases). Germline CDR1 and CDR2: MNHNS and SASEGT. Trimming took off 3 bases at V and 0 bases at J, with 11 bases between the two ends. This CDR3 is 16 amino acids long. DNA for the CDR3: TGTGCCAGCAGTGAGAGGGGGGCGGCAACTAATGAAAAACTGTTTTTT. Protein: CASSERGAATNEKLFF.

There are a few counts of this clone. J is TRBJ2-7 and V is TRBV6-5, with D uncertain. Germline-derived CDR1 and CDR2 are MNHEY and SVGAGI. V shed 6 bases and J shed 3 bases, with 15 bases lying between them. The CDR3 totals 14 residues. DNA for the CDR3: TGTGCCAGCAGCCCTCGGGCCGAGAGCTACGAGCAGTACTTC. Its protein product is CASSPRAESYEQYF.

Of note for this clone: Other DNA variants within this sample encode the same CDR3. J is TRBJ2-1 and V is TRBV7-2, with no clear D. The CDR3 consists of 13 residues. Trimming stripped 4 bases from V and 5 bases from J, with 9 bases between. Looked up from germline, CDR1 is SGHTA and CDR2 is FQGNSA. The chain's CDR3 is CASSSLSDNEQFF. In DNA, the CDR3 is TGTGCCAGCAGCTCCTTGTCTGACAATGAGCAGTTCTTC.

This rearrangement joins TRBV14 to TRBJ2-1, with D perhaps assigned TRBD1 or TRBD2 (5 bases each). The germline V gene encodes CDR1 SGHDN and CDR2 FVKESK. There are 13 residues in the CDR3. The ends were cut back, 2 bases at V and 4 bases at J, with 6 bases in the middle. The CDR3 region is CASSQWGYNEQFF. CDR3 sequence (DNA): TGTGCCAGCAGCCAATGGGGGTACAATGAGCAGTTCTTC.

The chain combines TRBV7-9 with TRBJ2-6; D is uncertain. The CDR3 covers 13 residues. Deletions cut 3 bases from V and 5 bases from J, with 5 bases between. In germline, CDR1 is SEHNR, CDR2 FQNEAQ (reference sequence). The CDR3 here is CASSFGRANVLTF. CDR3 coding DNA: TGTGCCAGCAGCTTTGGAAGGGCCAACGTCCTGACTTTC.

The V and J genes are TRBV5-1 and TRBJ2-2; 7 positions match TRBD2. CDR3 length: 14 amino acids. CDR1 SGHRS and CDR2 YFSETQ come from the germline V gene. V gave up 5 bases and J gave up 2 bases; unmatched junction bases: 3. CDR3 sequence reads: CASRSGANTGELFF. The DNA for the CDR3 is TGCGCCAGCAGGAGCGGGGCCAACACCGGGGAGCTGTTTTTT.

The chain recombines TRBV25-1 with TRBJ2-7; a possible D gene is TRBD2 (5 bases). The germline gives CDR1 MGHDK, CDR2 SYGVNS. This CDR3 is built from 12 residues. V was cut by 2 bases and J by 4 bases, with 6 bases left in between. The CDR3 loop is CASSEGGYEQYF. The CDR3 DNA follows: TGTGCCAGCAGTGAAGGCGGGTACGAGCAGTACTTC.

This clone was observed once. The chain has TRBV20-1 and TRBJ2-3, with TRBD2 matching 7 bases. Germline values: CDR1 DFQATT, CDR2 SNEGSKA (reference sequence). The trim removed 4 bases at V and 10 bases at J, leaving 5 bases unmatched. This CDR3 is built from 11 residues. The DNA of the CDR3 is TGCAGTGCTACGGAGCGGGATTCGCAGTATTTT. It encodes CSATERDSQYF.

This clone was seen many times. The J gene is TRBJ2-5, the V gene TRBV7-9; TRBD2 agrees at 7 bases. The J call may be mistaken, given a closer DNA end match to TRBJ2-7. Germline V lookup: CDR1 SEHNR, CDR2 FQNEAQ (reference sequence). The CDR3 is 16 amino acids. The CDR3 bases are TGTGCCAGCAGCTTAGCGGGAGGGCCCACTAGATACGAGCAGTACTTC. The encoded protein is CASSLAGGPTRYEQYF.

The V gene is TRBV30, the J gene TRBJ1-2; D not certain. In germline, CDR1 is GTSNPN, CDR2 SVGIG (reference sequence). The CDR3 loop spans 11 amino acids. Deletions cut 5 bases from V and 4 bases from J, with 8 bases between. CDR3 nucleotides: TGTGCCTGGGCCCGGTTCTATGGCTACACCTTC. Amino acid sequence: CAWARFYGYTF.

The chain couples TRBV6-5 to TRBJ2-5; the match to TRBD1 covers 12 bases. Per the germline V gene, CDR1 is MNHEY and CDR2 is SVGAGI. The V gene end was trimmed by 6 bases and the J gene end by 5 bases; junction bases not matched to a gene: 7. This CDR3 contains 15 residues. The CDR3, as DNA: TGTGCCAGCAGCCCGGGACAGGGGGCATGGGAGACCCAGTACTTC. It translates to CASSPGQGAWETQYF.

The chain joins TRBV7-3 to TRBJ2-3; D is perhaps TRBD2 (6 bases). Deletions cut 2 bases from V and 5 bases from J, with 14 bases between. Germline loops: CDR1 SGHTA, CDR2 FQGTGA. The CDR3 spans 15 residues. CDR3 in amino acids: CASSLVGGPVDTQYF. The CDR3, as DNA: TGTGCCAGCAGCTTAGTCGGAGGGCCGGTAGATACGCAGTATTTT.

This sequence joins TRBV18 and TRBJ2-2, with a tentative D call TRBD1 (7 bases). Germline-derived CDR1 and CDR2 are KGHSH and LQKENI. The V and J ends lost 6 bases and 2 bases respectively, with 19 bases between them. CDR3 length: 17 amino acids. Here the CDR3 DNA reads TGTGCCAGCTCCCCGTGGGCGGGACAGATCAACACCGGGGAGCTGTTTTTT. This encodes CASSPWAGQINTGELFF.

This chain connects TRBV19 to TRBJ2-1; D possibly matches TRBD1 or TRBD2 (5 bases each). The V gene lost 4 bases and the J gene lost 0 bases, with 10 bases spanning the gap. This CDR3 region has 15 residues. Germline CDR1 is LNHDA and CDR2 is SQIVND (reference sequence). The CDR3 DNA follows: TGTGCCAGTAGTAGGGGGACGGGCTCCTACAATGAGCAGTTCTTC. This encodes CASSRGTGSYNEQFF.

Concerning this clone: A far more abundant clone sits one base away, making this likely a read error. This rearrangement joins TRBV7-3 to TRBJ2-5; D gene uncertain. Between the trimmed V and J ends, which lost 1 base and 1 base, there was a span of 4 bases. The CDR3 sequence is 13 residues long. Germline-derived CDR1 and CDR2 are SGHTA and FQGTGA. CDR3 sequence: CASSLNSQETQYF. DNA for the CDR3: TGTGCCAGCAGCTTAAACAGCCAAGAGACCCAGTACTTC.

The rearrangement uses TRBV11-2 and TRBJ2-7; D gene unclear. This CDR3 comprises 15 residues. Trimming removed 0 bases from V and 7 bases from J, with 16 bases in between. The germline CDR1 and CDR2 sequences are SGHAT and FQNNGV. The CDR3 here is CASSLERATAMEQYF. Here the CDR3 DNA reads TGTGCCAGCAGCTTAGAGCGTGCGACCGCCATGGAGCAGTACTTC.

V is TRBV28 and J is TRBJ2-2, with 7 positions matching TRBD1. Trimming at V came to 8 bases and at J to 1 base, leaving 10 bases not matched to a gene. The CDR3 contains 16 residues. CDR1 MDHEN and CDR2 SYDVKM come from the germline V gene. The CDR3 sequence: CASLGGAYRNTGELFF. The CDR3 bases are TGTGCCAGCTTAGGGGGCGCATATAGGAACACCGGGGAGCTGTTTTTT.